This is a list of T cell receptor beta chains from one sample in a study of T cells after yellow fever vaccination. TCRdb itself ran the 5' RACE reads through MiXCR, one entry per CDR3 protein. The table shows some 600,000 distinct CDR3 sequences, with less than 20% occurring only once. This specimen was PBMCs, taken 5 to 6 days after the first yellow fever vaccination. These receptors came from a man aged 18 to 35 who received the YFV17D yellow fever vaccine. The CDR3 runs from the conserved cysteine through the conserved F or W. The D gene is left open where the match is weak. The size field is filled for only some rows; it gives once, few, many or a size class.

j_call,v_call,d_call,clone_size,cdr3_length,cdr3_nt,cdr3_aa
TRBJ1-3,TRBV29-1,-,few,13,TGCAGCGTTCAAGTGATCTCTGGAAACACCATATATTTT,CSVQVISGNTIYF
TRBJ2-3,TRBV5-4,TRBD1,-,15,TGTGCCAGCAGCCTCCCAGGGACAGGGACAGATACGCAGTATTTT,CASSLPGTGTDTQYF
TRBJ2-3,TRBV4-1,TRBD1,few,17,TGCGCCAGCAGCCTCTTTCCGGGACAGGGGATCACAGATACGCAGTATTTT,CASSLFPGQGITDTQYF
TRBJ2-1,TRBV28,-,few,17,TGTGCCAGCAGTACCCCCCCCCGGGACCCTGTTCACAATGAGCAGTTCTTC,CASSTPPRDPVHNEQFF
TRBJ2-5,TRBV14,-,-,16,TGTGCCAGCAGCCAAGATTGGGGGACATTCCAAGAGACCCAGTACTTC,CASSQDWGTFQETQYF
TRBJ1-1,TRBV12-3/TRBV12-4,-,-,15,TGTGCCAGCAGTCCCGTGAAGGGAGGGAACACTGAAGCTTTCTTT,CASSPVKGGNTEAFF
TRBJ2-2,TRBV20-1,-,-,15,TGCAGTGCTAGTAGCCCAGACCGCGGCACCGGGGAGCTGTTTTTT,CSASSPDRGTGELFF
TRBJ1-1,TRBV7-9,-,-,10,TGTGCCAGCAGCCCAAACGAAGCTTTCTTT,CASSPNEAFF
TRBJ2-2,TRBV7-9,-,few,17,TGTGCCAGCAGCTCTCCGGGACTCCTGGCGAACACCGGGGAGCTGTTTTTT,CASSSPGLLANTGELFF
TRBJ1-1,TRBV3-1,TRBD1,-,15,TGTGCCAGCAGCGGCCGACAGGGGAAACTGTTTGAAGCTTTCTTT,CASSGRQGKLFEAFF
TRBJ1-1,TRBV5-1,-,-,15,TGCGCCAGCAGCTTACTCCGGGACAAGAACACTGAAGCTTTCTTT,CASSLLRDKNTEAFF
TRBJ1-6,TRBV18,TRBD1,few,15,TGTGCCAGCTCATCACTAGGACAGGGGGATTCACCCCTCCACTTT,CASSSLGQGDSPLHF
TRBJ2-1,TRBV6-2/TRBV6-3,TRBD2,few,15,TGTGCCAGCCTCACGAGGGCTAGCGGGGGGGATGAGCAGTTCTTC,CASLTRASGGDEQFF
TRBJ2-1,TRBV3-1,TRBD1,-,16,TGTGCCAGCAGCCAAGTCGGACAGGGGTTATACAATGAGCAGTTCTTC,CASSQVGQGLYNEQFF
TRBJ1-5,TRBV27,TRBD1,few,15,TGTGCCAGCAGTTTATCGTCCAGGGGGAACTACCCCCAGCATTTT,CASSLSSRGNYPQHF
TRBJ2-1,TRBV14,TRBD2,-,17,TGTGCCAGCAGCCCCTGGACTAGCGGGGGGTCCTACAATGAGCAGTTCTTC,CASSPWTSGGSYNEQFF
TRBJ1-5,TRBV4-1,-,-,15,TGCGCCAGCAGCCAGAGGGTGGGAGACAATCAGCCCCAGCATTTT,CASSQRVGDNQPQHF
TRBJ2-4,TRBV9,-,few,13,TGTGCCAGCAGCGTAAACACGCGGGACATTCAGTACTTC,CASSVNTRDIQYF
TRBJ2-5,TRBV5-5,-,-,14,TGTGCCAGCAGCCAAAGGGTCCAGGTGGAGACCCAGTACTTC,CASSQRVQVETQYF